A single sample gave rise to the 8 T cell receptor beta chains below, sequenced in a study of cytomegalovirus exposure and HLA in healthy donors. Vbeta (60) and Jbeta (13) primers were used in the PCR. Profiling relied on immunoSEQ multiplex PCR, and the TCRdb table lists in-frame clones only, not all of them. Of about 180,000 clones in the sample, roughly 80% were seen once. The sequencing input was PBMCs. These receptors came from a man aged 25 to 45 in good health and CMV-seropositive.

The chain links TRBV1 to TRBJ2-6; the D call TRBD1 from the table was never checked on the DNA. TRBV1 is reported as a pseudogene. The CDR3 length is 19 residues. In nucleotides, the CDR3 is TGCACCAGCAGCCAAGCTCGCTCAGGGGGCAGCTCTGGGGCCAACGTCCTGACTTTC. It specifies CTSSQARSGGSSGANVLTF.

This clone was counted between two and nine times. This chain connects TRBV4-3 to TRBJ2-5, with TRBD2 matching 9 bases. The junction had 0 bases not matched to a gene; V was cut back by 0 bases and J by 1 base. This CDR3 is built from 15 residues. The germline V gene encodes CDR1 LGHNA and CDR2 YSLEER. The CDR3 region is CASSQERGGQETQYF. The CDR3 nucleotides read TGCGCCAGCAGCCAAGAGCGGGGGGGCCAAGAGACCCAGTACTTC.

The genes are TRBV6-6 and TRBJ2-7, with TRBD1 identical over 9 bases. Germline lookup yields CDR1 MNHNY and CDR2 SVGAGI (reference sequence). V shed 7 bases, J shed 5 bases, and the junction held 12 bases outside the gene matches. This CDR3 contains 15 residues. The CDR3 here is CASITDRGDPHEQYF. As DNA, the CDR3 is TGTGCCAGCATCACGGACAGGGGAGATCCCCACGAGCAGTACTTC.

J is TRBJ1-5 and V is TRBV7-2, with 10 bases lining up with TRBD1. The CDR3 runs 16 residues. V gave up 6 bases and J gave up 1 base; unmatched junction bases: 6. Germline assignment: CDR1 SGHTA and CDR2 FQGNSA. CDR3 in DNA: TGTGCCAGCAGTGAGACAGGGGGCTGGAGCAATCAGCCCCAGCATTTT. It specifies CASSETGGWSNQPQHF.

CDR3 bases: TGTGCCAGCAGTGAATTTGGGGACAGGGAGAATTCACCCCTCCACTTT. Translating it yields CASSEFGDRENSPLHF. The chain links TRBV25-1 to TRBJ1-6; 9 nucleotides align to TRBD1. V lost 1 base and J lost 7; bases outside the gene matches: 5. Germline CDR1 and CDR2: MGHDK and SYGVNS. This CDR3 has 16 residues.

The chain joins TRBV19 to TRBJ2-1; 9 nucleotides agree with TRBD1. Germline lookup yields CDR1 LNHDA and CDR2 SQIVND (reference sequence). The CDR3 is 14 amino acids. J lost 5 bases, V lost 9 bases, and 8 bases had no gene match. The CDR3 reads CASTGQGLHNEQFF. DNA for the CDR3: TGTGCCAGCACAGGACAGGGGTTACACAATGAGCAGTTCTTC.

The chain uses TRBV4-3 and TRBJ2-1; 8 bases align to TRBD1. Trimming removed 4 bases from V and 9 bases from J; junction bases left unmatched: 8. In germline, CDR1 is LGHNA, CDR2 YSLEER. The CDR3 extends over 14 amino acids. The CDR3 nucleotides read TGCGCCAGCAGCCCGGGGACAGGTAGGGGTGAGCAGTTCTTC. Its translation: CASSPGTGRGEQFF.

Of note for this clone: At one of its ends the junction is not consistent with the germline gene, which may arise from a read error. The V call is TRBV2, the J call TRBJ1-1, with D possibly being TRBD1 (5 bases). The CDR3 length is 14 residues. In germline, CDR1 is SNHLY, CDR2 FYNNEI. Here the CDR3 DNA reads TGTGCCAGCAGTCCCTTTGAAGGGGCCGCTGAGGCTTTCTTT. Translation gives CASSPFEGAAEAFF. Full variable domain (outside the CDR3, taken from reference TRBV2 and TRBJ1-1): EPEVTQTPSHQVTQMGQEVILRCVPISNHLYFYWYRQILGQKVEFLVSFYNNEISEKSEIFDDQFSVERPDGSNFTLKIRSTKLEDSAMYFCASSPFEGAAEAFFGQGTRLTVV.